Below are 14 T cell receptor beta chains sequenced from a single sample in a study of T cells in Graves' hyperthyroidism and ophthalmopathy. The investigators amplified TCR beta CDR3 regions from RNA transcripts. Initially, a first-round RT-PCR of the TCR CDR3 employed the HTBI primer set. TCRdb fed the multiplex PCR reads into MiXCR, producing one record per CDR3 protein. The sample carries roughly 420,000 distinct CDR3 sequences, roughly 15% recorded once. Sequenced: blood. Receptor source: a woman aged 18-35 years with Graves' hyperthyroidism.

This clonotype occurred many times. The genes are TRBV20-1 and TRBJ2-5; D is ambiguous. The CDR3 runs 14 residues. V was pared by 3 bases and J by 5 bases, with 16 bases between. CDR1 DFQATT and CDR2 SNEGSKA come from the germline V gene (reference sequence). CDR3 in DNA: TGCAGTGCTAGGGTTCCACCCCGGCGGGAGACCCAGTACTTC. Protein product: CSARVPPRRETQYF.

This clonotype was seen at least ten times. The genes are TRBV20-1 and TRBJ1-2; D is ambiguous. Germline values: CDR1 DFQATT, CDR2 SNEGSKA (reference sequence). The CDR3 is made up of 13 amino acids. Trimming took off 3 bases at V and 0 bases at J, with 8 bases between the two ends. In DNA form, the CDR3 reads TGCAGTGCTAGGACAAAAGCTAACTATGGCTACACCTTC. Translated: CSARTKANYGYTF.

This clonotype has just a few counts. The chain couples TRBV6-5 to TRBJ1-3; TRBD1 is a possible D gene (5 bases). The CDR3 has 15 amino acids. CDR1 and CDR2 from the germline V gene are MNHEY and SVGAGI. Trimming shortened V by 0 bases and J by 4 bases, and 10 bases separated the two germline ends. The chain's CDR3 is CASSYSRGGGNTIYF. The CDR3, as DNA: TGTGCCAGCAGTTACTCCCGCGGGGGGGGAAACACCATATATTTT.

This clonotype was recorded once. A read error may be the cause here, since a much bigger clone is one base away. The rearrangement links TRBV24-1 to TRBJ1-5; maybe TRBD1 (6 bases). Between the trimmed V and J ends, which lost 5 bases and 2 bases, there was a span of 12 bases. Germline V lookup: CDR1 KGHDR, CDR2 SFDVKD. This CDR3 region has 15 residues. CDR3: CATSGNAGGNQPQHF. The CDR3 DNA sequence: TGTGCCACCAGTGGGAACGCAGGGGGCAATCAGCCCCAGCATTTT.

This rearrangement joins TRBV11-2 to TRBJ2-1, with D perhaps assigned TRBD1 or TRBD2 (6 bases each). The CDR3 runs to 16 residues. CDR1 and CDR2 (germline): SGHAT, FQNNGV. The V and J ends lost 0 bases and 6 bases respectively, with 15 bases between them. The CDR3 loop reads CASSLDPGASFNEQFF. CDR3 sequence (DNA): TGTGCCAGCAGCTTAGATCCGGGGGCCTCTTTCAATGAGCAGTTCTTC. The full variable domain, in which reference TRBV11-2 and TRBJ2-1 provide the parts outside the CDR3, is EAGVAQSPRYKIIEKRQSVAFWCNPISGHATLYWYQQILGQGPKLLIQFQNNGVVDDSQLPKDRFSAERLKGVDSTLKIQPAKLEDSAVYLCASSLDPGASFNEQFFGPGTRLTVL.

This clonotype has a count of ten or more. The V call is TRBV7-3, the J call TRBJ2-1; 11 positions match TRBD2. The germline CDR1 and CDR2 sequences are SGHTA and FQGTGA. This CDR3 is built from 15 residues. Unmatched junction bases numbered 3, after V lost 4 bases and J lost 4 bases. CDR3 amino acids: CASSSTSGEYNEQFF. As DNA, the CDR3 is TGTGCCAGCAGCTCGACTAGCGGGGAGTACAATGAGCAGTTCTTC.

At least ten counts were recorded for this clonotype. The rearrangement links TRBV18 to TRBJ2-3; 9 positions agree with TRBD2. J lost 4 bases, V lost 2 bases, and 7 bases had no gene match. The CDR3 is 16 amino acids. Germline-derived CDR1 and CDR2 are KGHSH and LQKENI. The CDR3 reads CASSPVASGIADTQYF. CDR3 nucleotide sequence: TGTGCCAGCTCACCAGTAGCTAGCGGGATCGCAGATACGCAGTATTTT.

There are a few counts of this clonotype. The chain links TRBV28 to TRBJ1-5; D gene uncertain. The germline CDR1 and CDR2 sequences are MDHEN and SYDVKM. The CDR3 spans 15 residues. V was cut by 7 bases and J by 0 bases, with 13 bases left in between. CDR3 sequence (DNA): TGTGCCAGCACCATCGGCGGGTATAGCAATCAGCCCCAGCATTTT. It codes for CASTIGGYSNQPQHF.

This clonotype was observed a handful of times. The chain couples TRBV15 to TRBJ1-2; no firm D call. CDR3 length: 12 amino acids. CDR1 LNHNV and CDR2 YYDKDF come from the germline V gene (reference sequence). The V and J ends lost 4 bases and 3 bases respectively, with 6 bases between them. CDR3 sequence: CATSNVDYGYTF. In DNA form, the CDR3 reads TGTGCCACCAGCAATGTCGACTATGGCTACACCTTC.

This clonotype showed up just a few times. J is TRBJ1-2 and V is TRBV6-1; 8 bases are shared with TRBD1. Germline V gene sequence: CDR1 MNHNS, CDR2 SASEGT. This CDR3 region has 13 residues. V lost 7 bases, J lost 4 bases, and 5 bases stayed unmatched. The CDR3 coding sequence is TGTGCCAGCACTGGGGACAGGACCTATGGCTACACCTTC. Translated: CASTGDRTYGYTF.

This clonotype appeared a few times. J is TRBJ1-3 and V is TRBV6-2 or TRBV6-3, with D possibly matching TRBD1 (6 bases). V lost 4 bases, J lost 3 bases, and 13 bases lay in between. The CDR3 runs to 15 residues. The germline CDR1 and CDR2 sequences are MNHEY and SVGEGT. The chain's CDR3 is CASSWRQVHGNTIYF. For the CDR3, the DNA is TGTGCCAGCAGTTGGCGACAGGTTCATGGAAACACCATATATTTT.

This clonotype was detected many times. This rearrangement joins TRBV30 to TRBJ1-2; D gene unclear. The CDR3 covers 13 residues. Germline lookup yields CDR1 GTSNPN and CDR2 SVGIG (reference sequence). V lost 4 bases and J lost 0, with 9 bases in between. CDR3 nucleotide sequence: TGTGCCTGGACAGCCCTCTCTAACTATGGCTACACCTTC. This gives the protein CAWTALSNYGYTF.

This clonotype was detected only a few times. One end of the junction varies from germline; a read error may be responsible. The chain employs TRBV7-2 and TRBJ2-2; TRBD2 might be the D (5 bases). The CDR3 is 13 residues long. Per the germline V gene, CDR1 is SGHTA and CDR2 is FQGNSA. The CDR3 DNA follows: TGTGCCAGCAGCTTAGCGCAGACCGGGGAGCTGCTTTTT. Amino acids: CASSLAQTGELLF.

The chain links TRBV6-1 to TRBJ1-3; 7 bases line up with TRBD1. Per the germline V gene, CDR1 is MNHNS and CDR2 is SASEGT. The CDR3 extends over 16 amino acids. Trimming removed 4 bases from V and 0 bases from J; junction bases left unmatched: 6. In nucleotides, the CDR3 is TGTGCCAGCAGTGCACCCGGGACAGCCTCTGGAAACACCATATATTTT. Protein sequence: CASSAPGTASGNTIYF.